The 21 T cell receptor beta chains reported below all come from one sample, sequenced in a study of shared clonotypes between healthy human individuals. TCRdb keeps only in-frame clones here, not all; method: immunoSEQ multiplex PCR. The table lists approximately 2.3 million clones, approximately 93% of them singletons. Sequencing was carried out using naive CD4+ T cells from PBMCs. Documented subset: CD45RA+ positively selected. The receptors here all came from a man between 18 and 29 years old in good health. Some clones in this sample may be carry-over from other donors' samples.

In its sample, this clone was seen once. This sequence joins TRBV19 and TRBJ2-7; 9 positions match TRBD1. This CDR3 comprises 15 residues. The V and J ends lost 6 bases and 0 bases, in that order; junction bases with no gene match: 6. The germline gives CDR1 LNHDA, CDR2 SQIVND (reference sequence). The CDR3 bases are TGTGCCAGTAGAAGCCGGGACAGGGACTCCTACGAGCAGTACTTC. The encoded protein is CASRSRDRDSYEQYF.

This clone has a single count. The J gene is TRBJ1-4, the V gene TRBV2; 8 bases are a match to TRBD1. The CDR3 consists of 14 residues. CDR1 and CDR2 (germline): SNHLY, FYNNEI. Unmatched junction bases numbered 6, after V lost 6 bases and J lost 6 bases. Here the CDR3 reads CASSEQGGDEKLFF. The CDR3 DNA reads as TGTGCCAGCAGCGAACAGGGGGGAGATGAAAAACTGTTTTTT.

The CDR3 DNA reads TGTGCCAGCAGCCTGGGTGTGGGACAGGGGGCAGATACGCAGTATTTT. Its translation: CASSLGVGQGADTQYF. The V call is TRBV5-4, the J call TRBJ2-3; 11 bases map to TRBD1. Trimming removed 4 bases from V and 4 bases from J; junction bases left unmatched: 8. The CDR3 is 16 residues long. Germline-derived CDR1 and CDR2 are SGHNT and YYREEE (reference sequence).

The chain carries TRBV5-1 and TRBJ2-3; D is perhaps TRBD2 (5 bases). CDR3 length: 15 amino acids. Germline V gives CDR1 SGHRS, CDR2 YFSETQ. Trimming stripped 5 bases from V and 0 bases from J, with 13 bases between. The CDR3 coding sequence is TGCGCCAGCAGGGGTTTAGCGACTAGCACAGATACGCAGTATTTT. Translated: CASRGLATSTDTQYF.

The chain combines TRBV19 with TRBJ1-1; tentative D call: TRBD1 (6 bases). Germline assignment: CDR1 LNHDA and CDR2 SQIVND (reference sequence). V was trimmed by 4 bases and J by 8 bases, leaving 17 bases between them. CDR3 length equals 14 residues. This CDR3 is CASSTGGGPSEAFF. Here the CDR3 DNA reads TGTGCCAGTAGTACCGGCGGGGGGCCCTCGGAAGCTTTCTTT.

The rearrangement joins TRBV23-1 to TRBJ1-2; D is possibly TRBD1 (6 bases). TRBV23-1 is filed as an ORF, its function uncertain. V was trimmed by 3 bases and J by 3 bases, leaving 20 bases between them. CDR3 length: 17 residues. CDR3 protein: CASSQAMTGQKDYGYTF. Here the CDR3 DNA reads TGCGCCAGCAGTCAGGCGATGACAGGCCAAAAGGACTATGGCTACACCTTC.

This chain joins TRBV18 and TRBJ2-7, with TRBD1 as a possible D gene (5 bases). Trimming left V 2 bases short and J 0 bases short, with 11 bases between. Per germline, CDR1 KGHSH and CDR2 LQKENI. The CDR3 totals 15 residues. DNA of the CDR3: TGTGCCAGCTCACCAGAGACAGTCAGCTCCTACGAGCAGTACTTC. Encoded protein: CASSPETVSSYEQYF. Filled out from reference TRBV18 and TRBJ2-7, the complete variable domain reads NAGVMQNPRHLVRRRGQEARLRCSPMKGHSHVYWYRQLPEEGLKFMVYLQKENIIDESGMPKERFSAEFPKEGPSILRIQQVVRGDSAAYFCASSPETVSSYEQYFGPGTRLTVT.

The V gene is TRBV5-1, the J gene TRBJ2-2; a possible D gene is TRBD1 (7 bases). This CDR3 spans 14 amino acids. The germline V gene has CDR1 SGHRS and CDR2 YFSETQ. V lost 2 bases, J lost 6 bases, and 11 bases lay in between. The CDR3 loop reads CASSLDREAGELFF. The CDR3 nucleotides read TGCGCCAGCAGCTTAGACAGGGAGGCCGGGGAGCTGTTTTTT. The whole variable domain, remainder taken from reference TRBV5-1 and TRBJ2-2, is KAGVTQTPRYLIKTRGQQVTLSCSPISGHRSVSWYQQTPGQGLQFLFEYFSETQRNKGNFPGRFSGRQFSNSRSEMNVSTLELGDSALYLCASSLDREAGELFFGEGSRLTVL.

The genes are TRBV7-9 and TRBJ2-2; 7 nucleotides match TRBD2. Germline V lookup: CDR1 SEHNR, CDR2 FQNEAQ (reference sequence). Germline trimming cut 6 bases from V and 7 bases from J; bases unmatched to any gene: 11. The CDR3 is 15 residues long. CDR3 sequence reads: CASSQNGGSGGELFF. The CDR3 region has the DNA TGTGCCAGCAGTCAGAACGGCGGGAGCGGCGGGGAGCTGTTTTTT.

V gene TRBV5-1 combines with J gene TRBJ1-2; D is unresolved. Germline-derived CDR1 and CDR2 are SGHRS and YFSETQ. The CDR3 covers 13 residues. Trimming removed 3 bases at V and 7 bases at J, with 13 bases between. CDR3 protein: CASSSLSGVGYTF. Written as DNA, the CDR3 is TGCGCCAGCAGCTCCCTCTCCGGGGTTGGCTACACCTTC. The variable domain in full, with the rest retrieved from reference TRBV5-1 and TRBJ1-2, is KAGVTQTPRYLIKTRGQQVTLSCSPISGHRSVSWYQQTPGQGLQFLFEYFSETQRNKGNFPGRFSGRQFSNSRSEMNVSTLELGDSALYLCASSSLSGVGYTFGSGTRLTVV.

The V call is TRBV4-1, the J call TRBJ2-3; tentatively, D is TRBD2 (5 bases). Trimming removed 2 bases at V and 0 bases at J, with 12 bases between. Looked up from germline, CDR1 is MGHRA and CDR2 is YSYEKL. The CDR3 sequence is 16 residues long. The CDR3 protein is CASSQSVAISTDTQYF. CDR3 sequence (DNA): TGCGCCAGCAGCCAATCGGTAGCGATAAGCACAGATACGCAGTATTTT.

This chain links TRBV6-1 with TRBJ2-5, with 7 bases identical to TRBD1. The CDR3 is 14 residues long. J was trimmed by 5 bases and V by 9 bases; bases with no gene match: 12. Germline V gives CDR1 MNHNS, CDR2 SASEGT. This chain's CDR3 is CASRQGPHRETQYF. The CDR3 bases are TGTGCCAGTAGACAGGGACCCCACCGGGAGACCCAGTACTTC.

CDR3 sequence reads: CASSFPTRGVRGPQHF. The CDR3 DNA sequence: TGTGCCAGCAGTTTCCCGACCCGAGGGGTCCGGGGACCCCAGCATTTT. The rearrangement links TRBV28 to TRBJ1-5; a possible D gene is TRBD1 (5 bases). The germline V and J ends were trimmed by 3 bases and 10 bases, with 22 bases remaining between them. This CDR3 contains 16 residues. Germline CDR1 and CDR2: MDHEN and SYDVKM.

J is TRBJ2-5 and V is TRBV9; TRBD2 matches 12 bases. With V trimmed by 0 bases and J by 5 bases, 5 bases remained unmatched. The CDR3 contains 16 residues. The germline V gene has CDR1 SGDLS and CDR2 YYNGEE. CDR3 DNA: TGTGCCAGCAGCGTAGGGAGAACTAGCGGGAGGGAGACCCAGTACTTC. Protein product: CASSVGRTSGRETQYF.

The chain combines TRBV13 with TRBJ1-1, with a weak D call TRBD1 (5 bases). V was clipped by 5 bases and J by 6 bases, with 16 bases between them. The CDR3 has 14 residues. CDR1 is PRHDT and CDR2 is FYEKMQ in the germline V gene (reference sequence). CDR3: CASSLRGRLPEAFF. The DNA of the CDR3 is TGTGCCAGCAGCCTGAGGGGCAGACTACCTGAAGCTTTCTTT.

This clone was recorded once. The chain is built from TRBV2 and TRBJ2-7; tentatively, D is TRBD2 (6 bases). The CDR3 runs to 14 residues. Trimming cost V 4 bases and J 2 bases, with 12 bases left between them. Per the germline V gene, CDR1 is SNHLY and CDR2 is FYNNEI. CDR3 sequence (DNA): TGTGCCAGCAGTGCGGAGGGGAGAACCTACGAGCAGTACTTC. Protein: CASSAEGRTYEQYF.

CDR3 sequence: CASSPGVLRANVLTF. Here the CDR3 DNA reads TGTGCCAGCAGCCCAGGGGTCCTACGGGCCAACGTCCTGACTTTC. The rearrangement joins TRBV28 to TRBJ2-6, with D possibly being TRBD1 (6 bases). Germline V gene sequence: CDR1 MDHEN, CDR2 SYDVKM. The CDR3 consists of 15 residues. The V end was cut by 6 bases, the J end by 5 bases, with 14 bases between.

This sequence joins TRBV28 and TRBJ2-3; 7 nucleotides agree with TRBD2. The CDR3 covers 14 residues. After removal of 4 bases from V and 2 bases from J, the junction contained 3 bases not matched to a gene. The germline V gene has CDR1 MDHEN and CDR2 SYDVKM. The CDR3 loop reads CASSSAGITDTQYF. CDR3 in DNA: TGTGCCAGCAGTTCAGCGGGGATCACAGATACGCAGTATTTT. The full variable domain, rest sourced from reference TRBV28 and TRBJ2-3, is DVKVTQSSRYLVKRTGEKVFLECVQDMDHENMFWYRQDPGLGLRLIYFSYDVKMKEKGDIPEGYSVSREKKERFSLILESASTNQTSMYLCASSSAGITDTQYFGPGTRLTVL.

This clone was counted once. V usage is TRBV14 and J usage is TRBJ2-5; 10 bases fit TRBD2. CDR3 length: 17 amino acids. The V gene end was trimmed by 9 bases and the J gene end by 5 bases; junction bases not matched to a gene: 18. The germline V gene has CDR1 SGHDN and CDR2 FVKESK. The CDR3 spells CASRASGSLLGRETQYF. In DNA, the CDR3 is TGTGCCAGTCGGGCTAGCGGGAGTTTGTTGGGACGGGAGACCCAGTACTTC.

The CDR3 nucleotides are TGTGCCAGCAGCACTAGCGGGAGCGCAGATACGCAGTATTTT. Residues: CASSTSGSADTQYF. V and J are TRBV7-3 and TRBJ2-3, with 11 bases lining up with TRBD2. Germline V gives CDR1 SGHTA, CDR2 FQGTGA. This CDR3 contains 14 residues. V shed 5 bases and J 4 bases; nucleotides not matched to a gene: 2.

The CDR3 spells CASSWGVSGSSYEQYF. DNA for the CDR3: TGCGCCAGCAGCTGGGGGGTGAGCGGGAGCTCCTACGAGCAGTACTTC. The genes are TRBV5-1 and TRBJ2-7; 8 nucleotides agree with TRBD2. The J segment lost 0 bases and the V segment lost 3 bases, leaving 8 bases of the junction unmatched. Germline loops: CDR1 SGHRS, CDR2 YFSETQ. This CDR3 contains 16 residues.